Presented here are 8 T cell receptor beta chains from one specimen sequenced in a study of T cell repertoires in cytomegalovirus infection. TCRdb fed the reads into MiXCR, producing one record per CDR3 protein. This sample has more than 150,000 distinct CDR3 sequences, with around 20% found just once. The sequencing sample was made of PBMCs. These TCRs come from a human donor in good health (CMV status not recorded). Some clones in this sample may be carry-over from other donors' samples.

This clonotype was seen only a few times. As DNA, the CDR3 is TGCAGCGTTGGGGCTAGCGGTAACACCGGGGAGCTGTTTTTT. Translation: CSVGASGNTGELFF. V is TRBV29-1 and J is TRBJ2-2, with 7 bases that match TRBD2. The CDR3 spans 14 residues. The ends lost 4 bases at V and 2 bases at J; junction bases unmatched: 4. Germline-derived CDR1 and CDR2 are SQVTM and ANQGSEA.

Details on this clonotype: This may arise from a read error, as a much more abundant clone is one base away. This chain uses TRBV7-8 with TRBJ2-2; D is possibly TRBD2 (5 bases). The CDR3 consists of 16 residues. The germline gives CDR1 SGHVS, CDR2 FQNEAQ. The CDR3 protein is CASNLRSSWVGGELFF. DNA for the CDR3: TGTGCCAGCAACTTAAGATCTAGCTGGGTGGGCGGGGAGCTGTTTTTT.

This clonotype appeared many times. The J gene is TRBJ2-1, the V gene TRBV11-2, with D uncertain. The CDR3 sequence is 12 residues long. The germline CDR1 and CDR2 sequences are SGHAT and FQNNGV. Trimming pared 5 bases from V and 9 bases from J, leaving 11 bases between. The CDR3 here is CASSLIVGEQFF. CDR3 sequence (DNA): TGTGCCAGCAGCCTCATAGTTGGTGAGCAGTTCTTC. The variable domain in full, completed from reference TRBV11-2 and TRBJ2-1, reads EAGVAQSPRYKIIEKRQSVAFWCNPISGHATLYWYQQILGQGPKLLIQFQNNGVVDDSQLPKDRFSAERLKGVDSTLKIQPAKLEDSAVYLCASSLIVGEQFFGPGTRLTVL.

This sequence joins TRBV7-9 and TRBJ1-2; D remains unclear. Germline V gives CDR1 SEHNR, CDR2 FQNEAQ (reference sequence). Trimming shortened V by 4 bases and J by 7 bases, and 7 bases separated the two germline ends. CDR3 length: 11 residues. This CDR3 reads CASSSFGGYTF. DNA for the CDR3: TGTGCCAGCAGCTCCTTCGGTGGCTACACCTTC.

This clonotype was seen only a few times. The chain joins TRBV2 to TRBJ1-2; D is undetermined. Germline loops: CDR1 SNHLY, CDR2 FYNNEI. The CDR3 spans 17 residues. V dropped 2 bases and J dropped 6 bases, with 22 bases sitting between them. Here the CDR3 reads CASSEYRIGLSRDGYTF. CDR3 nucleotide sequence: TGTGCCAGCAGTGAATATCGTATCGGACTTAGTCGGGATGGCTACACCTTC.

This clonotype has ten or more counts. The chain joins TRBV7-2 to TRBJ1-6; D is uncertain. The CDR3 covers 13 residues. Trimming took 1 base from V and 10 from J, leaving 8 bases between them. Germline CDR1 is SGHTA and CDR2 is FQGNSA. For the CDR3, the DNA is TGTGCCAGCAGCTTAGTTGTGGGATCACCCCTCCACTTT. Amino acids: CASSLVVGSPLHF.

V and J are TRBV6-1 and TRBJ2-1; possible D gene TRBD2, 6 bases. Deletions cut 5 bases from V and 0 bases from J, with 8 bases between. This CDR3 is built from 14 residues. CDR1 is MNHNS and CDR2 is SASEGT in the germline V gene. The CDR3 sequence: CASSRGISYNEQFF. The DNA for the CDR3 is TGTGCCAGCAGTCGGGGGATCTCCTACAATGAGCAGTTCTTC.

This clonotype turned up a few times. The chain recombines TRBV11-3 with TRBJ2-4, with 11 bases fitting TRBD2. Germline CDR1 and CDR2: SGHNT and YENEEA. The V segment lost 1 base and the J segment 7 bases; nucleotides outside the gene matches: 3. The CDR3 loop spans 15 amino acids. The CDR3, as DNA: TGTGCCAGCAGCTTAGGGCTAGCGGGAGGCAACATTCAGTACTTC. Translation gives CASSLGLAGGNIQYF.